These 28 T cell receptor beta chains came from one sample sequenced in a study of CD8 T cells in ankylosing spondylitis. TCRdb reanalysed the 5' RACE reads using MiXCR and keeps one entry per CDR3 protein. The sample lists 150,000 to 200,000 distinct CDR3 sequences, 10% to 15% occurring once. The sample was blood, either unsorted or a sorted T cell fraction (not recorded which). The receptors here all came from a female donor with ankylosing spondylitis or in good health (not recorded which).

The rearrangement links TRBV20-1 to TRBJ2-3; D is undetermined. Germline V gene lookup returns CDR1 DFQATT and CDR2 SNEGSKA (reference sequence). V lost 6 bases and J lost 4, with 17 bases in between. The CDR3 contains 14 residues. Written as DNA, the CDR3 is TGCAGTGCCCCGAAGAGCAACTGGGCAGATACGCAGTATTTT. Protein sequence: CSAPKSNWADTQYF.

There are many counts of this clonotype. CDR3 region: CASSLGLAGINEQFF. CDR3 in DNA: TGTGCCAGCAGCTTAGGCCTAGCGGGAATTAATGAGCAGTTCTTC. The chain joins TRBV11-3 to TRBJ2-1; 9 bases are a match to TRBD2. Germline assignment: CDR1 SGHNT and CDR2 YENEEA. CDR3 size: 15 residues. Unmatched junction bases numbered 5, after V lost 1 base and J lost 7 bases.

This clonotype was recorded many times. The CDR3 DNA reads as TGTGCCAGCAGCCAGACAGGGAGCAATTCACCCCTCCACTTT. Amino acids: CASSQTGSNSPLHF. The genes are TRBV7-9 and TRBJ1-6; 7 bases are shared with TRBD1. In germline, CDR1 is SEHNR, CDR2 FQNEAQ (reference sequence). The CDR3 loop spans 14 amino acids. V gave up 5 bases and J gave up 7 bases; unmatched junction bases: 5.

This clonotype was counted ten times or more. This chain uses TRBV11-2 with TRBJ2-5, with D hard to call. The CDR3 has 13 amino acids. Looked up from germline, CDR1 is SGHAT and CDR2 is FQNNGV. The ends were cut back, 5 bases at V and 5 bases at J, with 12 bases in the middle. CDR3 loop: CASSAGSWETQYF. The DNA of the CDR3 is TGTGCCAGCAGCGCCGGGTCCTGGGAGACCCAGTACTTC.

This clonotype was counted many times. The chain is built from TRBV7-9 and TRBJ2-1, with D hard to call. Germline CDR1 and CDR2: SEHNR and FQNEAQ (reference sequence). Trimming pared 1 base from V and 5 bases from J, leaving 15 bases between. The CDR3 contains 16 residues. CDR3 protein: CASSLGGARTHNEQFF. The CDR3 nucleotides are TGTGCCAGCAGCTTAGGTGGTGCCAGAACCCACAATGAGCAGTTCTTC.

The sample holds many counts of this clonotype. This CDR3 is CASSWAGTEPSPLHF. CDR3 sequence (DNA): TGTGCCAGCAGCTGGGCCGGGACAGAACCCTCACCCCTCCACTTT. The chain links TRBV5-6 to TRBJ1-6, with TRBD1 identical over 7 bases. CDR3 length equals 15 residues. CDR1 and CDR2 from the germline V gene are SGHDT and YYEEEE. J gave up 10 bases and V 3 bases, and 10 bases lay outside the gene matches.

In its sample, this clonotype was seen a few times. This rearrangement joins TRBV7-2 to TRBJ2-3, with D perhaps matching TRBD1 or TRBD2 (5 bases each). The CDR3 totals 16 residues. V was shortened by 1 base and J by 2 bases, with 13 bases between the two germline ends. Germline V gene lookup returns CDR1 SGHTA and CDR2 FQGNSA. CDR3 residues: CASSLVGGPVTDTQYF. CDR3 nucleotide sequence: TGTGCCAGCAGCTTAGTTGGGGGACCCGTCACAGATACGCAGTATTTT.

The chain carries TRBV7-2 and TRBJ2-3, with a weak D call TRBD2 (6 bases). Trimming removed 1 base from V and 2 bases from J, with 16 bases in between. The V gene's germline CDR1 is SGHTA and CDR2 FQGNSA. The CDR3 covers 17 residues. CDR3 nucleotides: TGTGCCAGCAGCTTAGGGGTTATAGCGGCCTCCACAGATACGCAGTATTTT. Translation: CASSLGVIAASTDTQYF.

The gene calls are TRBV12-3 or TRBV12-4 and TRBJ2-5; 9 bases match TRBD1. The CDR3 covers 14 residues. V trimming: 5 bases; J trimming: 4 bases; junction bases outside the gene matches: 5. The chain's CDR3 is CASSHSTGGETQYF. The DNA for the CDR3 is TGTGCCAGCAGTCACTCGACAGGGGGAGAGACCCAGTACTTC.

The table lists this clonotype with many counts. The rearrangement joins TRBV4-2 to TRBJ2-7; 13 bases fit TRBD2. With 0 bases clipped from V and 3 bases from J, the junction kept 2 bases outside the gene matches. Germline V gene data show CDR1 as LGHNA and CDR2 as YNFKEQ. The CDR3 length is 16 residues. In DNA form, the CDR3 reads TGTGCCAGCAGCCAAGAACTAGCGGGAGGGCACTACGAGCAGTACTTC. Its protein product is CASSQELAGGHYEQYF.

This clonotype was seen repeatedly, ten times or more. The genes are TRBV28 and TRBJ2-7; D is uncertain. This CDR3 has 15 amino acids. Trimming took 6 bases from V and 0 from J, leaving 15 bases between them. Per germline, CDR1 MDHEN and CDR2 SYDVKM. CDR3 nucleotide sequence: TGTGCCAGCAGCTCCCAAGGTTATGGCTCCTACGAGCAGTACTTC. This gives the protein CASSSQGYGSYEQYF.

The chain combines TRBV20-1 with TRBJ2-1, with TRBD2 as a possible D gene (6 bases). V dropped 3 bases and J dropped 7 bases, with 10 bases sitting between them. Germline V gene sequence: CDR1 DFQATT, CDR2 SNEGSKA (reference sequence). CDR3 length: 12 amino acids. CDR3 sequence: CSASRGMNEQFF. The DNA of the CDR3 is TGCAGTGCTAGCCGGGGGATGAATGAGCAGTTCTTC.

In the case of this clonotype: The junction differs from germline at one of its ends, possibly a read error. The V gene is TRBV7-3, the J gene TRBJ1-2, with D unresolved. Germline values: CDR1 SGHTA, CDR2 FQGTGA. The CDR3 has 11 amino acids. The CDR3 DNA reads TGTTCCAGCAGAGGATGGGATGGCTACACCTTC. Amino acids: CSSRGWDGYTF.

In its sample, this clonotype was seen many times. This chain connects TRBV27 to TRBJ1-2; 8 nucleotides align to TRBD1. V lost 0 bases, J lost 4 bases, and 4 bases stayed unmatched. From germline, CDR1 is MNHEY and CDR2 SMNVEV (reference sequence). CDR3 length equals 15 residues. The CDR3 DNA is TGTGCCAGCAGTTTATCGTCAGGGGGCGTCTATGGCTACACCTTC. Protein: CASSLSSGGVYGYTF.

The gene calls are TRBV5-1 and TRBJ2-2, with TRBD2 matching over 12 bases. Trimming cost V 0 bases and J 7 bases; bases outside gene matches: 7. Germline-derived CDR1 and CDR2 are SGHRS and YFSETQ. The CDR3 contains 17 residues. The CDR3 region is CASSLERTSGIVGELFF. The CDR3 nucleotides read TGCGCCAGCAGCTTGGAAAGGACTAGCGGGATAGTCGGGGAGCTGTTTTTT.

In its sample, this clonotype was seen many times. CDR3 sequence reads: CASSEGTSNNEQFF. The DNA for the CDR3 is TGTGCCAGCAGTGAAGGGACTAGCAACAATGAGCAGTTCTTC. The V and J genes are TRBV6-1 and TRBJ2-1, with 8 bases matching TRBD2. The CDR3 loop spans 14 amino acids. V was pared by 1 base and J by 5 bases, with 1 base of the junction left unmatched. Germline values: CDR1 MNHNS, CDR2 SASEGT.

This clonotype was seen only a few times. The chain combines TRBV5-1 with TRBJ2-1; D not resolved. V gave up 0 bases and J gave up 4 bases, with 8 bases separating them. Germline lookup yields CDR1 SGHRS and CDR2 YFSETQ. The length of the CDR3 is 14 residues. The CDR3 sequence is CASSLEADYNEQFF. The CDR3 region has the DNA TGCGCCAGCAGCTTGGAGGCCGATTACAATGAGCAGTTCTTC.

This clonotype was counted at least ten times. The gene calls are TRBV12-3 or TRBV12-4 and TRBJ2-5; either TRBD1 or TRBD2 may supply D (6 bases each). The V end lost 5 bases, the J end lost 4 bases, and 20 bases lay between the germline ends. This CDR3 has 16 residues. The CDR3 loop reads CASSTSSGGLGETQYF. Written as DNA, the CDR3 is TGTGCCAGCAGTACGTCATCCGGGGGCTTGGGAGAGACCCAGTACTTC.

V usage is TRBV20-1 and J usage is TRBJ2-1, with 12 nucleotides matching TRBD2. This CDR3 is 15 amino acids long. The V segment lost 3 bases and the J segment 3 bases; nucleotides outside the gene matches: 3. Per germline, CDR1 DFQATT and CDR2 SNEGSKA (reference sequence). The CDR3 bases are TGCAGTGCTAGCCTAGCGGGAGGGGACTACAATGAGCAGTTCTTC. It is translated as CSASLAGGDYNEQFF.

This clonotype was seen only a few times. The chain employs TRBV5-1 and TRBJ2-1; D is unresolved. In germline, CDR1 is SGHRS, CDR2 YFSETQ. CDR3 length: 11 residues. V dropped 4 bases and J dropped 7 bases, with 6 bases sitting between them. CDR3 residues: CASSPENEQFF. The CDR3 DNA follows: TGCGCCAGCAGCCCCGAAAATGAGCAGTTCTTC.

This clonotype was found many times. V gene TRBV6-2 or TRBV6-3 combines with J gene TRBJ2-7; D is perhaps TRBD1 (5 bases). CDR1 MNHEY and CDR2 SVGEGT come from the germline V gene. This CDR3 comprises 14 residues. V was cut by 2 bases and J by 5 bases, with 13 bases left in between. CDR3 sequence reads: CASSYVSGYHEQYF. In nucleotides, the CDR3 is TGTGCCAGCAGTTACGTTTCAGGGTACCACGAGCAGTACTTC.

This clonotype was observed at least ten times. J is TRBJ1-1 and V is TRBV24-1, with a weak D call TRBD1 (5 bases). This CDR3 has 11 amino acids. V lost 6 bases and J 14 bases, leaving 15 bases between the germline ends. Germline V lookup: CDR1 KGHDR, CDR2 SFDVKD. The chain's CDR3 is CATSPETAKFF. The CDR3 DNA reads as TGTGCCACCAGTCCTGAGACAGCCAAGTTCTTT.

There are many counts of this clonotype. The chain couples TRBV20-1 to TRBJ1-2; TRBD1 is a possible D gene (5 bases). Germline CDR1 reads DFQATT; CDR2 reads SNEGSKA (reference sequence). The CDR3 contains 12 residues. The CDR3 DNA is TGCAGCGCAGGGTCGGATAACTATGGCTACACCTTC. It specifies CSAGSDNYGYTF.

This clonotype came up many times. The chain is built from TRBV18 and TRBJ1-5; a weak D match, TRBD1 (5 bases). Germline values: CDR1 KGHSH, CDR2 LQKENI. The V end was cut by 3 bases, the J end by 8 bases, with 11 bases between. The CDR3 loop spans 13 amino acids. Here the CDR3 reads CASSPGGGEPQHF. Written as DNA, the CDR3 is TGTGCCAGCTCACCGGGGGGAGGAGAGCCCCAGCATTTT.

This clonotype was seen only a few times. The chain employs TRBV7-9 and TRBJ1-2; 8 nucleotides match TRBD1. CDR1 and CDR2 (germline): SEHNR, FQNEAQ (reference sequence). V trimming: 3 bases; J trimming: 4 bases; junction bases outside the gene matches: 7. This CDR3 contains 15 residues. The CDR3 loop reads CASSFGQGQIYGYTF. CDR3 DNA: TGTGCCAGCAGCTTTGGACAGGGTCAGATCTATGGCTACACCTTC. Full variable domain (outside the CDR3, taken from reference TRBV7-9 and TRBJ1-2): DTGVSQNPRHKITKRGQNVTFRCDPISEHNRLYWYRQTLGQGPEFLTYFQNEAQLEKSRLLSDRFSAERPKGSFSTLEIQRTEQGDSAMYLCASSFGQGQIYGYTFGSGTRLTVV.

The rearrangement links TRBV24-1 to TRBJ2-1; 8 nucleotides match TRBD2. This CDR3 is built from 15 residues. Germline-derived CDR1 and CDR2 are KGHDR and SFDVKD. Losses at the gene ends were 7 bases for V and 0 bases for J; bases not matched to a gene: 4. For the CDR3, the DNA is TGTGCCACCAGACCGAGCGGGAGCTCCTACAATGAGCAGTTCTTC. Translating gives CATRPSGSSYNEQFF.

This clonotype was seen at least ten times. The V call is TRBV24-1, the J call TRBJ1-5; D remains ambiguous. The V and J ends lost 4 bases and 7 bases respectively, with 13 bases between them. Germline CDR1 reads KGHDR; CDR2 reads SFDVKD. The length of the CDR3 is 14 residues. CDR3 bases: TGTGCCACCAGTGAAACCCAGTCACGCCAGCCCCAGCATTTT. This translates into CATSETQSRQPQHF.

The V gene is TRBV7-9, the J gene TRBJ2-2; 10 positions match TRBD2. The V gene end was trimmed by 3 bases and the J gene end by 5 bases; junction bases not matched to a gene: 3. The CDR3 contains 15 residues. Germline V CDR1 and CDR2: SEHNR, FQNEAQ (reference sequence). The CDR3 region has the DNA TGTGCCAGCAGCTTCACTAGCGGGATAACCGGGGAGCTGTTTTTT. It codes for CASSFTSGITGELFF.